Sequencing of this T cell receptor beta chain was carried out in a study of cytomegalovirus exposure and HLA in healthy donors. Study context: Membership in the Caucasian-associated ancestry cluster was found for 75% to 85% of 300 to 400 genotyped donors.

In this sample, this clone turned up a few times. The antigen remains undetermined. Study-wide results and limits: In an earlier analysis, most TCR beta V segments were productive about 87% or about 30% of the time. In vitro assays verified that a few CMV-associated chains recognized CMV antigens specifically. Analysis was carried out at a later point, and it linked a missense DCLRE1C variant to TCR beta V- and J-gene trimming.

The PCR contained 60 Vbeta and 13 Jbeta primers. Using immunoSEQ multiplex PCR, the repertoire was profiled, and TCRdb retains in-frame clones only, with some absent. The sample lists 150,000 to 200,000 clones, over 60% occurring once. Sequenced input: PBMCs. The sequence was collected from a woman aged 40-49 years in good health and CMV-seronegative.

CDR3 sequence (DNA): TGTGCCAGCACCCCGCAAAGCGGGAGAACAGATACGCAGTATTTT. This sequence encodes CASTPQSGRTDTQYF. The chain joins TRBV5-4 to TRBJ2-3; TRBD2 matches 8 bases. The CDR3 covers 15 residues. The germline CDR1 and CDR2 sequences are SGHNT and YYREEE (reference sequence). The ends lost 6 bases at V and 3 bases at J; junction bases unmatched: 9.